These 32 T cell receptor beta chains originate from one sample sequenced in a study of cytomegalovirus exposure and HLA in healthy donors. Sequencing was performed with immunoSEQ multiplex PCR; in TCRdb, only in-frame clones are kept and a portion is missing. This sample carries about 240,000 clones, approximately 86% of them seen once, and the ten largest clones take 1% to 1.5%. Input material: PBMCs. Receptors were obtained from a woman between 25 and 40 years old in good health and CMV-seropositive.

The chain has TRBV5-1 and TRBJ2-1; D may be TRBD2 (6 bases). Trimming shortened V by 6 bases and J by 3 bases, and 16 bases separated the two germline ends. Germline CDR1 is SGHRS and CDR2 is YFSETQ. CDR3 length: 15 amino acids. This chain's CDR3 is CASTNSGESYNEQFF. The CDR3 DNA sequence: TGCGCCAGCACGAATAGCGGAGAAAGCTACAATGAGCAGTTCTTC. The full variable domain, rest sourced from reference TRBV5-1 and TRBJ2-1, is KAGVTQTPRYLIKTRGQQVTLSCSPISGHRSVSWYQQTPGQGLQFLFEYFSETQRNKGNFPGRFSGRQFSNSRSEMNVSTLELGDSALYLCASTNSGESYNEQFFGPGTRLTVL.

As for this clone: The CDR3 does not close with the conserved phenylalanine or tryptophan, likely indicating a read error. The DNA is omitted, as the CDR3 cannot be located on it reliably, and the CDR3 follows TCRdb's listing. This chain joins TRBV7-9 and TRBJ2-7; the D call TRBD2 from the table was never checked on the DNA. The CDR3 is 13 amino acids in total, end residues counted. Germline V CDR1 and CDR2: SEHNR, FQNEAQ (reference sequence). CDR3 in amino acids: CASSLKAGEGFST.

This chain uses TRBV4-1 with TRBJ2-2, with TRBD2 identical over 12 bases. From germline, CDR1 is MGHRA and CDR2 YSYEKL. This CDR3 is 18 amino acids long. The trim removed 4 bases at V and 6 bases at J, leaving 12 bases unmatched. CDR3 sequence (DNA): TGCGCCAGCAGCCCGACCCCTAGCGGGAGGGCCCGGGCCGGGGAGCTGTTTTTT. This translates into CASSPTPSGRARAGELFF.

This chain joins TRBV5-1 and TRBJ2-3; 8 nucleotides align to TRBD2. After removal of 0 bases from V and 3 bases from J, the junction contained 12 bases not matched to a gene. CDR1 and CDR2 (germline): SGHRS, YFSETQ. CDR3 length: 18 residues. CDR3 sequence (DNA): TGCGCCAGCAGCTTGGAGGGACTAGGGGGATCGAAAACAGATACGCAGTATTTT. Its translation is CASSLEGLGGSKTDTQYF.

The J gene is TRBJ1-5, the V gene TRBV28, with a weak D call TRBD1 (6 bases). Germline values: CDR1 MDHEN, CDR2 SYDVKM. The CDR3 spans 14 residues. Trimming took off 4 bases at V and 6 bases at J, with 13 bases between the two ends. The CDR3 coding sequence is TGTGCCAGCAGTTATGTGGGGGCGAGTCAGCCCCAGCATTTT. Its translation: CASSYVGASQPQHF. Using reference TRBV28 and TRBJ1-5 for the parts outside the CDR3, the full variable domain is DVKVTQSSRYLVKRTGEKVFLECVQDMDHENMFWYRQDPGLGLRLIYFSYDVKMKEKGDIPEGYSVSREKKERFSLILESASTNQTSMYLCASSYVGASQPQHFGDGTRLSIL.

The genes are TRBV7-2 and TRBJ2-1; D gene ambiguous. CDR1 and CDR2 from the germline V gene are SGHTA and FQGNSA. V dropped 1 base and J dropped 9 bases, with 10 bases sitting between them. The CDR3 has 13 amino acids. For the CDR3, the DNA is TGTGCCAGCAGCTTAGTGTCGGGTAGTGAGCAGTTCTTC. Its translation: CASSLVSGSEQFF.

This clone was found once. This chain joins TRBV30 and TRBJ1-1; possible D gene TRBD1, 5 bases. V was cut by 3 bases and J by 2 bases, with 10 bases left in between. Germline values: CDR1 GTSNPN, CDR2 SVGIG (reference sequence). The CDR3 covers 13 residues. CDR3 in DNA: TGTGCCTGGAGGGGCAGGGAAAACACTGAAGCTTTCTTT. As protein: CAWRGRENTEAFF.

The CDR3 sequence: CASSPVTSGTFYEQYF. The CDR3 DNA reads TGTGCCAGCAGCCCTGTGACTAGCGGGACCTTCTACGAGCAGTACTTC. The J gene is TRBJ2-7, the V gene TRBV14; 11 bases agree with TRBD2. V was clipped by 4 bases and J by 3 bases; unmatched bases: 8. CDR3 length: 16 amino acids. Germline assignment: CDR1 SGHDN and CDR2 FVKESK.

This chain connects TRBV6-1 to TRBJ1-5, with 10 bases identical to TRBD1. V gave up 4 bases and J gave up 6 bases; unmatched junction bases: 3. The CDR3 has 14 amino acids. Germline CDR1 is MNHNS and CDR2 is SASEGT. The CDR3 DNA is TGTGCCAGCAGTGTCGGGACAGGGGTTCAGCCCCAGCATTTT. Encoded protein: CASSVGTGVQPQHF.

This chain connects TRBV30 to TRBJ2-5; D call uncertain. Germline loops: CDR1 GTSNPN, CDR2 SVGIG (reference sequence). V was shortened by 1 base and J by 5 bases, with 11 bases between the two germline ends. The CDR3 sequence is 13 residues long. CDR3 sequence: CAWSGRLGETQYF. Written as DNA, the CDR3 is TGTGCCTGGAGTGGTCGCCTCGGGGAGACCCAGTACTTC. Full variable domain (remainder filled in from reference TRBV30 and TRBJ2-5): SQTIHQWPATLVQPVGSPLSLECTVEGTSNPNLYWYRQAAGRGLQLLFYSVGIGQISSEVPQNLSASRPQDRQFILSSKKLLLSDSGFYLCAWSGRLGETQYFGPGTRLLVL.

CDR3 coding DNA: TGTGCCAGCAGCGTAGATGCGGGGGTAACCACAGATACGCAGTATTTT. Residues: CASSVDAGVTTDTQYF. The chain couples TRBV9 to TRBJ2-3; 7 bases agree with TRBD2. V gave up 0 bases and J gave up 2 bases; unmatched junction bases: 6. CDR1 is SGDLS and CDR2 is YYNGEE in the germline V gene. CDR3 length equals 16 residues.

The V call is TRBV4-1, the J call TRBJ1-1; D uncertain. Germline lookup yields CDR1 MGHRA and CDR2 YSYEKL. The CDR3 contains 14 residues. V dropped 2 bases and J dropped 0 bases, with 7 bases sitting between them. Here the CDR3 reads CASSQYLLNTEAFF. The CDR3 DNA sequence: TGCGCCAGCAGCCAATACTTGTTGAACACTGAAGCTTTCTTT.

The chain employs TRBV4-1 and TRBJ2-1; 9 nucleotides match TRBD2. V lost 4 bases, J lost 1 base, and 14 bases stayed unmatched. Germline CDR1 reads MGHRA; CDR2 reads YSYEKL. This CDR3 region has 19 residues. The CDR3 protein is CASSPSGSGRLGSYNEQFF. CDR3 coding DNA: TGCGCCAGCAGCCCCTCGGGTAGCGGGAGACTAGGGTCCTACAATGAGCAGTTCTTC.

The genes are TRBV7-9 and TRBJ1-4, with a possible D match to TRBD1 (5 bases). Germline values: CDR1 SEHNR, CDR2 FQNEAQ (reference sequence). The V end was cut by 5 bases, the J end by 7 bases, with 17 bases between. The length of the CDR3 is 15 residues. The CDR3 DNA sequence: TGTGCCAGCAGCCGCCTGACTTACGGGGGTGAAAAACTGTTTTTT. Translated, it gives CASSRLTYGGEKLFF.

The V call is TRBV2, the J call TRBJ1-1; TRBD1 is a possible D gene (5 bases). The CDR3 is 13 amino acids. Germline values: CDR1 SNHLY, CDR2 FYNNEI. V was shortened by 4 bases and J by 0 bases, with 6 bases between the two germline ends. CDR3 bases: TGTGCCAGCAGTGGACAGATGAACACTGAAGCTTTCTTT. Its protein is CASSGQMNTEAFF.

The V call is TRBV27, the J call TRBJ2-3, with a possible D match to TRBD2 (6 bases). V was pared by 4 bases and J by 1 base, with 9 bases between. Germline-derived CDR1 and CDR2 are MNHEY and SMNVEV (reference sequence). The CDR3 runs to 14 residues. CDR3 protein: CASSSGSGTDTQYF. CDR3 DNA sequence: TGTGCCAGCAGTTCCGGGAGTGGCACAGATACGCAGTATTTT.

The chain uses TRBV29-1 and TRBJ2-5, with TRBD2 matching over 11 bases. Trimming removed 7 bases from V and 4 bases from J; junction bases left unmatched: 8. The CDR3 totals 14 residues. Germline V gene lookup returns CDR1 SQVTM and CDR2 ANQGSEA. The DNA for the CDR3 is TGCAGCGCGGGAATAGCGGGAGGGAGAGAGACCCAGTACTTC. Amino acid sequence: CSAGIAGGRETQYF.

This clone was counted between two and nine times. The CDR3: CASSPSGQAIPRYTF. The DNA for the CDR3 is TGTGCCAGTAGTCCATCGGGACAGGCTATCCCCCGCTACACCTTC. This chain uses TRBV19 with TRBJ1-2; 8 bases line up with TRBD1. Germline V lookup: CDR1 LNHDA, CDR2 SQIVND (reference sequence). CDR3 length equals 15 residues. V was pared by 5 bases and J by 9 bases, with 14 bases of the junction left unmatched.

This clone was seen at least ten times. The rearrangement joins TRBV6-4 to TRBJ2-3, with a weak D call TRBD1 (5 bases). Germline CDR1 reads MRHNA; CDR2 reads SNTAGT. V lost 4 bases, J lost 2 bases, and 7 bases lay in between. The CDR3 sequence is 13 residues long. CDR3 sequence: CASSGTTTDTQYF. Written as DNA, the CDR3 is TGTGCCAGCAGTGGGACAACCACAGATACGCAGTATTTT.

The V and J genes are TRBV29-1 and TRBJ1-2; tentative D call: TRBD1 (6 bases). There are 13 residues in the CDR3. Trimming shortened V by 2 bases and J by 2 bases, and 9 bases separated the two germline ends. Germline V gene lookup returns CDR1 SQVTM and CDR2 ANQGSEA. The DNA of the CDR3 is TGCAGCGTTGAATGGGGGCTGAACTATGGCTACACCTTC. Its protein is CSVEWGLNYGYTF. The complete variable domain, with remaining parts taken from reference TRBV29-1 and TRBJ1-2, reads SAVISQKPSRDICQRGTSLTIQCQVDSQVTMMFWYRQQPGQSLTLIATANQGSEATYESGFVIDKFPISRPNLTFSTLTVSNMSPEDSSIYLCSVEWGLNYGYTFGSGTRLTVV.

This clone was seen a handful of times. The gene calls are TRBV11-3 and TRBJ2-7; D is unresolved. The V gene lost 5 bases and the J gene lost 5 bases, with 16 bases spanning the gap. The CDR3 extends over 14 amino acids. Germline V gives CDR1 SGHNT, CDR2 YENEEA. The CDR3, as DNA: TGTGCCAGCAGCCCCTGGGCCGCCATGAACGAGCAGTACTTC. It specifies CASSPWAAMNEQYF.

This chain links TRBV7-2 with TRBJ2-1, with 8 bases aligning to TRBD1. The CDR3 is 15 amino acids. The germline V gene has CDR1 SGHTA and CDR2 FQGNSA. V lost 3 bases and J lost 6; bases outside the gene matches: 7. The CDR3 DNA follows: TGTGCCAGCAGCTTGACAGGGGCGATGAGCAATGAGCAGTTCTTC. It is translated as CASSLTGAMSNEQFF.

This chain joins TRBV5-1 and TRBJ2-7; TRBD2 aligns across 9 bases. CDR1 is SGHRS and CDR2 is YFSETQ in the germline V gene. The CDR3 spans 15 residues. J lost 5 bases, V lost 0 bases, and 6 bases had no gene match. DNA of the CDR3: TGCGCCAGCAGCTTGGCCCTAGCGGGATCCCACGAGCAGTACTTC. It specifies CASSLALAGSHEQYF.

CDR3 nucleotide sequence: TGTGCCAGCAGCGTAGGTCTCGCGGACGAGCAGTACTTC. Protein product: CASSVGLADEQYF. The rearrangement uses TRBV9 and TRBJ2-7, with D hard to call. V was clipped by 0 bases and J by 5 bases, with 9 bases between them. Germline lookup yields CDR1 SGDLS and CDR2 YYNGEE. CDR3 size: 13 residues.

In its sample, this clone was seen once. The chain employs TRBV7-8 and TRBJ1-2; the match to TRBD1 covers 8 bases. Per germline, CDR1 SGHVS and CDR2 FQNEAQ. The CDR3 covers 13 residues. The J segment lost 8 bases and the V segment lost 5 bases, leaving 7 bases of the junction unmatched. CDR3 sequence (DNA): TGTGCCAGCAGCCCAGACAGGGGAAACGGCTACACCTTC. Encoded protein: CASSPDRGNGYTF.

The rearrangement links TRBV7-3 to TRBJ2-1, with 10 bases lining up with TRBD1. Germline assignment: CDR1 SGHTA and CDR2 FQGTGA. The CDR3 totals 15 residues. With 5 bases clipped from V and 0 bases from J, the junction kept 1 base outside the gene matches. The DNA of the CDR3 is TGTGCCAGCAGCCGGGACAGGGGCTCCTACAATGAGCAGTTCTTC. Its translation: CASSRDRGSYNEQFF.

The V call is TRBV7-9, the J call TRBJ2-7; no reliable D call. Germline CDR1 and CDR2: SEHNR and FQNEAQ (reference sequence). The CDR3 spans 16 residues. The V and J ends lost 1 base and 5 bases respectively, with 18 bases between them. The CDR3 coding sequence is TGTGCCAGCAGCTTAGTGTTATACTCCAAAGTCAACGAGCAGTACTTC. Translating gives CASSLVLYSKVNEQYF. The variable domain in full, completed from reference TRBV7-9 and TRBJ2-7, reads DTGVSQNPRHKITKRGQNVTFRCDPISEHNRLYWYRQTLGQGPEFLTYFQNEAQLEKSRLLSDRFSAERPKGSFSTLEIQRTEQGDSAMYLCASSLVLYSKVNEQYFGPGTRLTVT.

The chain couples TRBV2 to TRBJ1-4; possible D gene TRBD1, 5 bases. This CDR3 is built from 12 residues. From germline, CDR1 is SNHLY and CDR2 FYNNEI. V was pared by 4 bases and J by 7 bases, with 7 bases between. CDR3 loop: CASSGGPEKLFF. The CDR3 nucleotides are TGTGCCAGCAGTGGGGGCCCTGAAAAACTGTTTTTT.

The gene calls are TRBV10-2 and TRBJ1-5; no definite D call. The CDR3 is 14 residues long. V was pared by 3 bases and J by 6 bases, with 12 bases between. Per germline, CDR1 WSHSY and CDR2 SAAADI. The CDR3 is CASSESLLSQPQHF. The CDR3 DNA follows: TGCGCCAGCAGTGAAAGTCTTTTGAGTCAGCCCCAGCATTTT.

This rearrangement joins TRBV11-2 to TRBJ2-7, with D possibly TRBD1 on 6 matching bases. This CDR3 has 13 amino acids. Trimming pared 4 bases from V and 1 base from J, leaving 8 bases between. Germline lookup yields CDR1 SGHAT and CDR2 FQNNGV. The CDR3 spells CASSSGQSYEQYF. Written as DNA, the CDR3 is TGTGCCAGCAGCTCCGGACAGTCCTACGAGCAGTACTTC.

This clone has more than one count but fewer than ten. This chain connects TRBV7-3 to TRBJ2-1; D might be TRBD1 (6 bases). This CDR3 comprises 13 residues. The ends were cut back, 3 bases at V and 6 bases at J, with 9 bases in the middle. Per the germline V gene, CDR1 is SGHTA and CDR2 is FQGTGA. The CDR3 DNA follows: TGTGCCAGCAGCTTGGCAGGGGCCAATGAGCAGTTCTTC. This codes for CASSLAGANEQFF.

In its sample, this clone was seen once. The chain carries TRBV28 and TRBJ2-7; 10 bases agree with TRBD1. Germline trimming cut 6 bases from V and 4 bases from J; bases unmatched to any gene: 6. Germline V gives CDR1 MDHEN, CDR2 SYDVKM. The CDR3 covers 14 residues. The CDR3 coding sequence is TGTGCCAGCAGGGACAGGGACAGGGGATACGAGCAGTACTTC. Translation gives CASRDRDRGYEQYF.